The 28 T cell receptor beta chains presented below share a single source sample, sequenced in a study of T cell responses to AZD1222 COVID-19 vaccine. The data were produced by immunoSEQ multiplex PCR, yet TCRdb's version contains in-frame clones alone and is incomplete. In the table there are about 130,000 clones, around 92% of which are singletons. The sample here was peripheral blood, taken 28 days after the second AZD1222 dose. The receptors derive from an adult who received the AZD1222 COVID-19 vaccine.

This clone appeared a single time. The chain's CDR3 is CASSQATASNEQFF. In DNA form, the CDR3 reads TGTGCCAGCAGCCAAGCGACAGCGAGCAATGAGCAGTTCTTC. The chain carries TRBV3-1 (or the pseudogene TRBV3-2) and TRBJ2-1; tentative D call: TRBD1 (5 bases). The CDR3 consists of 14 residues. The germline CDR1 and CDR2 sequences are LGHDT and YNNKEL (reference sequence). Trimming removed 1 base from V and 6 bases from J, with 10 bases in between.

The rearrangement uses TRBV7-9 and TRBJ1-4; D remains ambiguous. Trimming removed 5 bases at V and 2 bases at J, with 12 bases between. CDR1 and CDR2 from the germline V gene are SEHNR and FQNEAQ (reference sequence). The CDR3 has 15 residues. CDR3 region: CASSQATGTNEKLFF. In nucleotides, the CDR3 is TGTGCCAGCAGCCAGGCGACGGGGACTAATGAAAAACTGTTTTTT.

The chain uses TRBV2 and TRBJ1-1, with a weak D call TRBD1 (6 bases). The CDR3 contains 13 residues. Germline CDR1 SNHLY, CDR2 FYNNEI. The V gene lost 7 bases and the J gene lost 2 bases, with 11 bases spanning the gap. Here the CDR3 DNA reads TGTGCCAGCACCGCGGACAGAAACACTGAAGCTTTCTTT. It specifies CASTADRNTEAFF. Complete variable domain (other parts from reference TRBV2 and TRBJ1-1): EPEVTQTPSHQVTQMGQEVILRCVPISNHLYFYWYRQILGQKVEFLVSFYNNEISEKSEIFDDQFSVERPDGSNFTLKIRSTKLEDSAMYFCASTADRNTEAFFGQGTRLTVV.

The rearrangement links TRBV6-4 to TRBJ2-3, with 9 bases fitting TRBD2. Germline loops: CDR1 MRHNA, CDR2 SNTAGT. The ends lost 5 bases at V and 1 base at J; junction bases unmatched: 10. The length of the CDR3 is 17 residues. CDR3 sequence reads: CASSPRASGIGTDTQYF. DNA for the CDR3: TGTGCCAGCAGTCCTCGGGCTAGCGGGATTGGCACAGATACGCAGTATTTT.

The rearrangement uses TRBV5-4 and TRBJ1-1; tentatively, D is TRBD1 (6 bases). The CDR3 loop spans 15 amino acids. The germline gives CDR1 SGHNT, CDR2 YYREEE (reference sequence). V lost 0 bases and J 0 bases, leaving 9 bases between the germline ends. The CDR3 sequence: CASSLGQAMNTEAFF. In DNA form, the CDR3 reads TGTGCCAGCAGCTTGGGACAGGCCATGAACACTGAAGCTTTCTTT. The whole variable domain, remainder taken from reference TRBV5-4 and TRBJ1-1, is ETGVTQSPTHLIKTRGQQVTLRCSSQSGHNTVSWYQQALGQGPQFIFQYYREEENGRGNFPPRFSGLQFPNYSSELNVNALELDDSALYLCASSLGQAMNTEAFFGQGTRLTVV.

V gene TRBV4-3 combines with J gene TRBJ1-2, with a tentative D call TRBD1 (5 bases). Between the trimmed V and J ends, which lost 2 bases and 7 bases, there was a span of 14 bases. Germline CDR1 and CDR2: LGHNA and YSLEER. This CDR3 region has 14 residues. The CDR3 coding sequence is TGCGCCAGCAGCCAAACCCAGGGTTCGATTGGCTACACCTTC. It specifies CASSQTQGSIGYTF.

Written as DNA, the CDR3 is TGTGCCAGCAGTTTTGGACAGCTTGAAGCTTTCTTT. Translated, it gives CASSFGQLEAFF. This chain links TRBV6-2 or TRBV6-3 with TRBJ1-1, with D possibly TRBD1 on 6 matching bases. V lost 4 bases, J lost 7 bases, and 10 bases lay in between. This CDR3 is 12 amino acids long. Germline V gives CDR1 MNHEY, CDR2 SVGEGT.

The genes are TRBV6-6 and TRBJ2-1, with 8 bases matching TRBD2. J lost 1 base, V lost 4 bases, and 3 bases had no gene match. This CDR3 is built from 15 residues. Germline V gene sequence: CDR1 MNHNY, CDR2 SVGAGI (reference sequence). CDR3 in amino acids: CASSSLAGSYNEQFF. DNA for the CDR3: TGTGCCAGCAGTTCCTTAGCGGGGTCCTACAATGAGCAGTTCTTC.

The chain has TRBV6-5 and TRBJ1-1, with 7 nucleotides matching TRBD1. The CDR3 runs 13 residues. V trimming: 6 bases; J trimming: 4 bases; junction bases outside the gene matches: 5. Germline values: CDR1 MNHEY, CDR2 SVGAGI. This CDR3 reads CASSRRDSTEAFF. The CDR3 nucleotides read TGTGCCAGCAGCCGGCGGGACAGCACTGAAGCTTTCTTT.

The chain couples TRBV15 to TRBJ1-1; D possibly corresponds to TRBD1 (5 bases). The germline gives CDR1 LNHNV, CDR2 YYDKDF (reference sequence). CDR3 length: 16 amino acids. Trimming took 0 bases from V and 3 from J, leaving 14 bases between them. CDR3 residues: CATSRDRRDVDTEAFF. DNA of the CDR3: TGTGCCACCAGCAGAGATAGGAGGGACGTCGACACTGAAGCTTTCTTT.

The gene calls are TRBV2 and TRBJ1-5; the D is unclear. Trimming cost V 8 bases and J 2 bases, with 16 bases left between them. The germline gives CDR1 SNHLY, CDR2 FYNNEI. The CDR3 totals 15 residues. Here the CDR3 DNA reads TGTGCCAGCGTCAGTGGGCCAGGTGGCAATCAGCCCCAGCATTTT. The encoded protein is CASVSGPGGNQPQHF.

This rearrangement joins TRBV29-1 to TRBJ1-1, with 9 nucleotides matching TRBD1. J gave up 2 bases and V 8 bases, and 3 bases lay outside the gene matches. Germline-derived CDR1 and CDR2 are SQVTM and ANQGSEA. CDR3 size: 12 residues. The CDR3 loop reads CSSDRGNTEAFF. For the CDR3, the DNA is TGCAGCTCGGACAGGGGAAACACTGAAGCTTTCTTT. Together with reference TRBV29-1 and TRBJ1-1, the CDR3 gives the full variable domain: SAVISQKPSRDICQRGTSLTIQCQVDSQVTMMFWYRQQPGQSLTLIATANQGSEATYESGFVIDKFPISRPNLTFSTLTVSNMSPEDSSIYLCSSDRGNTEAFFGQGTRLTVV.

Here the CDR3 reads CASTGRDSNQPQHF. In DNA, the CDR3 is TGTGCCAGCACAGGCAGGGATAGCAATCAGCCCCAGCATTTT. The J gene is TRBJ1-5, the V gene TRBV14, with D possibly being TRBD1 (5 bases). The CDR3 runs to 14 residues. V was cut by 7 bases and J by 0 bases, with 10 bases left in between. Per germline, CDR1 SGHDN and CDR2 FVKESK.

In DNA, the CDR3 is TGTGCCAGTAGTCCCTTTGACCCACGGGGGGATACGCAGTATTTT. Protein: CASSPFDPRGDTQYF. V and J are TRBV19 and TRBJ2-3, with D possibly TRBD2 on 6 matching bases. Trimming shortened V by 5 bases and J by 6 bases, and 18 bases separated the two germline ends. In germline, CDR1 is LNHDA, CDR2 SQIVND (reference sequence). This CDR3 is built from 15 residues.

The gene calls are TRBV4-1 and TRBJ2-2; D not certain. The CDR3 is 14 amino acids. Trimming stripped 3 bases from V and 4 bases from J, with 9 bases between. CDR1 and CDR2 from the germline V gene are MGHRA and YSYEKL. In DNA, the CDR3 is TGCGCCAGCAGCCAGACTTGGGGCACCGGGGAGCTGTTTTTT. Translation: CASSQTWGTGELFF.

The V and J genes are TRBV6-5 and TRBJ2-3, with 9 bases aligning to TRBD2. Germline V gene lookup returns CDR1 MNHEY and CDR2 SVGAGI. The V gene end was trimmed by 6 bases and the J gene end by 5 bases; junction bases not matched to a gene: 6. The CDR3 is made up of 14 amino acids. The DNA for the CDR3 is TGTGCCAGCAGAGGCGCGGGAGGGGGAGATACGCAGTATTTT. It translates to CASRGAGGGDTQYF.

J is TRBJ2-3 and V is TRBV9; possibly TRBD2 for D (7 bases). This CDR3 region has 16 residues. The germline gives CDR1 SGDLS, CDR2 YYNGEE. Between the trimmed V and J ends, which lost 0 bases and 5 bases, there was a span of 16 bases. The CDR3 bases are TGTGCCAGCAGCGTAGCCGGGGGGCTCCCGGGAGATACGCAGTATTTT. The encoded protein is CASSVAGGLPGDTQYF. Variable domain in full (rest from reference TRBV9 and TRBJ2-3): DSGVTQTPKHLITATGQRVTLRCSPRSGDLSVYWYQQSLDQGLQFLIQYYNGEERAKGNILERFSAQQFPDLHSELNLSSLELGDSALYFCASSVAGGLPGDTQYFGPGTRLTVL.

This clone was found a few times. This sequence joins TRBV24-1 and TRBJ1-1; D perhaps matches TRBD1 (6 bases). Looked up from germline, CDR1 is KGHDR and CDR2 is SFDVKD. Trimming removed 2 bases at V and 0 bases at J, with 18 bases between. The CDR3 runs to 18 residues. CDR3 coding DNA: TGTGCCACCAGTGATTCCGGACAGAGCATATCTATGAACACTGAAGCTTTCTTT. Amino acids: CATSDSGQSISMNTEAFF.

The rearrangement links TRBV15 to TRBJ2-5; unclear D gene. The CDR3 has 13 amino acids. Germline CDR1 reads LNHNV; CDR2 reads YYDKDF (reference sequence). The V gene lost 2 bases and the J gene lost 1 base, with 5 bases spanning the gap. CDR3 nucleotide sequence: TGTGCCACCAGCAGATCGACCCAAGAGACCCAGTACTTC. Protein product: CATSRSTQETQYF.

V gene TRBV27 combines with J gene TRBJ2-1; the D gene is possibly TRBD2 (5 bases). CDR3 size: 13 residues. V lost 4 bases and J 8 bases, leaving 12 bases between the germline ends. Germline loops: CDR1 MNHEY, CDR2 SMNVEV (reference sequence). CDR3 residues: CASSSRTRDEQFF. The CDR3 DNA follows: TGTGCCAGCAGTTCCCGGACGCGGGATGAGCAGTTCTTC.

This clone was detected only once. The chain employs TRBV20-1 and TRBJ2-7, with 7 nucleotides matching TRBD2. The CDR3 covers 14 residues. Germline V lookup: CDR1 DFQATT, CDR2 SNEGSKA (reference sequence). J was trimmed by 0 bases and V by 3 bases; bases with no gene match: 5. The CDR3 region has the DNA TGCAGTGCTAGTGGGATAGCGGGCTCCTACGAGCAGTACTTC. It translates to CSASGIAGSYEQYF.

The chain joins TRBV10-2 to TRBJ1-5, with D maybe TRBD1 (6 bases). With 5 bases removed from V and 7 bases from J, the gap between germline ends came to 12 bases. The CDR3 totals 13 residues. Per the germline V gene, CDR1 is WSHSY and CDR2 is SAAADI. This chain's CDR3 is CASSSQGYQPQHF. CDR3 bases: TGCGCCAGCAGTTCACAGGGATACCAGCCCCAGCATTTT.

This clone has just one count. The rearrangement joins TRBV29-1 to TRBJ1-5; no clear D. Germline CDR1 reads SQVTM; CDR2 reads ANQGSEA. The CDR3 spans 12 residues. The V and J ends lost 4 bases and 3 bases respectively, with 7 bases between them. This CDR3 is CSVVTSNQPQHF. The CDR3 nucleotides are TGCAGCGTTGTAACGTCCAATCAGCCCCAGCATTTT.

V and J are TRBV6-2 or TRBV6-3 and TRBJ1-6; D not resolved. Germline loops: CDR1 MNHEY, CDR2 SVGEGT. This CDR3 spans 14 amino acids. V was trimmed by 5 bases and J by 7 bases, leaving 12 bases between them. CDR3 amino acids: CASSHTPRNSPLHF. For the CDR3, the DNA is TGTGCCAGCAGTCACACCCCGAGGAATTCACCCCTCCACTTT.

The rearrangement joins TRBV2 to TRBJ2-4; 8 bases fit TRBD1. Germline V gene sequence: CDR1 SNHLY, CDR2 FYNNEI. The CDR3 has 11 residues. V lost 3 bases to trimming and J lost 14 bases; unmatched junction nucleotides: 3. CDR3 region: CASSEDRAEYF. The CDR3 bases are TGTGCCAGCAGTGAGGACAGGGCCGAGTACTTC.

The V and J genes are TRBV5-1 and TRBJ2-7; perhaps TRBD1 as D (6 bases). This CDR3 contains 14 residues. The germline CDR1 and CDR2 sequences are SGHRS and YFSETQ. V dropped 4 bases and J dropped 2 bases, with 13 bases sitting between them. The CDR3 bases are TGCGCCAGCAGCACTCCGACAGGAACCTACGAGCAGTACTTC. Its protein is CASSTPTGTYEQYF.

The J gene is TRBJ2-7, the V gene TRBV27; either TRBD1 or TRBD2 may fit D (5 bases each). This CDR3 is built from 17 residues. V was shortened by 5 bases and J by 0 bases, with 20 bases between the two germline ends. Germline assignment: CDR1 MNHEY and CDR2 SMNVEV (reference sequence). As DNA, the CDR3 is TGTGCCAGCAGTCACGAGGCCGATGGGGGTGTCTCCTACGAGCAGTACTTC. As protein: CASSHEADGGVSYEQYF.

The genes are TRBV3-1 (or the pseudogene TRBV3-2) and TRBJ2-3; 11 bases are shared with TRBD2. This CDR3 is 16 amino acids long. The junction had 3 bases not matched to a gene; V was cut back by 4 bases and J by 0 bases. Germline V gene data show CDR1 as LGHDT and CDR2 as YNNKEL (reference sequence). The CDR3 DNA sequence: TGTGCCAGCAGCCGGACTAGCGGGTGGAGCACAGATACGCAGTATTTT. Translated, it gives CASSRTSGWSTDTQYF.